This T cell receptor (beta chain) came from a study of blood T cells in healthy people across ages (dated by TCRdb to 2015 to 2017). Regarding the complete study: In model experiments, template switching captured about one uniquely barcoded TCR beta cDNA molecule for every two T cells. To track age-related changes in TCR beta repertoire diversity, the study relied on deep sequencing normalized with unique cDNA molecular identifiers. To avoid experimental bias, donors of different ages were randomly spread across the sequencing lanes. For two donors (one aged 18 to 30 and one aged 80 or older), the study analyzed two additional independent replicas of 1 million unique cDNA reads from the same blood draw. Donors were grouped into four age groups: young (average 16 years), middle-aged (39), aged (around 60) and long-lived (around 82). General findings and caveats noted by the study authors: Bulk unsorted PBMC profiling prevented conclusive comparison of naive and antigen-experienced compartments. Because the CMV infection status of the donors was unknown, age-related changes in expanded clonotypes may potentially have been confounded. As age increased, observed TCR beta diversity per million T cells dropped in a roughly linear way, and a significant reduction was already evident by age about 40. Estimates of total diversity based on one million sequenced T cells were regarded as lower bounds and as underestimates. The percentage of naive T cells measured by flow cytometry correlated strongly with observed TCR beta diversity. Compared with the aged group, the long-lived group had more naive CD4+ T cells, fewer expanded clones and increased TCR diversity, suggesting age selection.

Via the germline V gene, CDR1 is SGHRS and CDR2 YFSETQ. The germline V end is reduced by 3 bases and the J end by 10 bases; junction bases left unmatched: 9. From its cysteine to its phenylalanine, the CDR3 spans 14 amino acids. Here the CDR3 DNA is all that survives: 42 bases in frame from base 1. This clonotype was recorded a few times. The target of this receptor is not known. No quality values exist for individual bases; no much larger clone is one base distant. The library was obtained by 5' RACE. Instrument used: Illumina HiSeq 2500. A second PCR of about 7 to 12 cycles was run with a J-beta primer mix and a sample-barcoded 5' primer. Each TCR beta cDNA molecule received a unique molecular identifier from a template-switch 5' adaptor carrying 12 random nucleotides. At least 2.5 million CDR3-containing paired-end reads were obtained from each sample. The Mint cDNA synthesis kit, primed by a TRBC-specific oligonucleotide, was used to synthesize first-strand cDNA from all RNA. After uracil-DNA glycosylase treatment, a first 18-cycle PCR used universal primers M1SS and BC2_uni_R on all cDNA. Regarding the original processing steps: Each sample was normalized by randomly selecting 1 million high-quality reads, each carrying a distinct molecular identifier. Reads sharing molecular identifiers were discarded rather than binned into consensus sequences. MiTCR, set to a Q25 quality threshold and the strictest error-elimination algorithm, was used for CDR3 identification, clonotype clustering and error correction. A nonparametric unseen species model using Euler transformation provided a lower-bound estimate of total TCR beta diversity. Using fastp trimming at Q25 and MiXCR clonotype assembly, TCRdb reanalyzed the public sequencing data and kept in-frame beta chains. Rows with a matching CDR3 protein are joined into one entry that keeps the most common DNA and genes. Clone size and V and J calls follow TCRdb, not the original study. A total of about 780,000 distinct CDR3 sequences appear in this sample, more than 35% of them only once. Around a sixth of the sample is taken by the ten largest.

Systemically healthy Caucasian individuals from Russia, over 30 in total and aged roughly 6 to 100 years, were included as donors. Each donor gave approximately 9.4 milliliters of peripheral blood, drawn into EDTA-treated Vacutainer tubes. Ficoll-Paque density-gradient centrifugation was used to isolate PBMCs, with at least 6.5 million obtained per sample. Total RNA was extracted from PBMCs with Trizol reagent, with at least 6 micrograms obtained per sample. For every donor, flow cytometry on a PBMC aliquot measured the percentage of naive CD45RAhigh/CD27high T cells. The chain is made from TRBV5-1 and TRBJ2-3; 9 central bases correspond to TRBD1. Sample: blood. This receptor was identified in an elderly man in good health. CDR3 loop: CASSYSGQGLAQYF. The DNA sequence reads TGCGCCAGCAGCTATTCGGGACAGGGTCTGGCGCAGTATTTT. With the portions outside the CDR3 filled from the reference TRBV5-1 and TRBJ2-3 genes, the complete variable region becomes KAGVTQTPRYLIKTRGQQVTLSCSPISGHRSVSWYQQTPGQGLQFLFEYFSETQRNKGNFPGRFSGRQFSNSRSEMNVSTLELGDSALYLCASSYSGQGLAQYFGPGTRLTVL.